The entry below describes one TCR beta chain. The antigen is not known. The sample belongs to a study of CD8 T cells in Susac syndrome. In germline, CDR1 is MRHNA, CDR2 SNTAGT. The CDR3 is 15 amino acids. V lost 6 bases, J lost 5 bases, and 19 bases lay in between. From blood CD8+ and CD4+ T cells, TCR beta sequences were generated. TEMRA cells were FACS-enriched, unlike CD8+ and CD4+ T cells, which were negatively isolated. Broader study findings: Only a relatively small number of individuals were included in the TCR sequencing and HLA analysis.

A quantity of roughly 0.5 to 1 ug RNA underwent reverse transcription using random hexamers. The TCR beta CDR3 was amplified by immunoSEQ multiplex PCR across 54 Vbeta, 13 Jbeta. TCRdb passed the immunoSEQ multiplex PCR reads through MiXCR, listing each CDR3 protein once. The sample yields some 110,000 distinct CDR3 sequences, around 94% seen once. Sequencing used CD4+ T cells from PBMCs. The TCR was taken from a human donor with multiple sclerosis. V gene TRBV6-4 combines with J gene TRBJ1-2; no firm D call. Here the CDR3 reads CASSPFKWREYGYTF. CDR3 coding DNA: TGTGCCAGCAGCCCCTTCAAGTGGAGGGAATATGGCTACACCTTC.